What follows are 13 T cell receptor beta chains derived from one specimen sequenced in a study of blood T cell repertoires in COVID-19. The assay was immunoSEQ multiplex PCR, and TCRdb's table has in-frame clones only and misses some. Among 250,000 or so clones, 85% were seen once, and the ten largest hold under 7%. Material for sequencing was PBMCs or T cells enriched from blood (not recorded which). Receptor source: a woman aged 45-65 years who had been exposed to COVID-19.

The chain uses TRBV19 and TRBJ1-2; TRBD1 might be the D (6 bases). CDR1 LNHDA and CDR2 SQIVND come from the germline V gene (reference sequence). The CDR3 covers 14 residues. V dropped 7 bases and J dropped 6 bases, with 18 bases sitting between them. The CDR3 spells CASTNRASINGYTF. CDR3 sequence (DNA): TGTGCCAGTACGAACAGGGCCAGTATTAATGGCTACACCTTC.

This chain connects TRBV18 to TRBJ1-2; D perhaps matches TRBD1 (6 bases). From germline, CDR1 is KGHSH and CDR2 LQKENI. Trimming removed 5 bases from V and 8 bases from J, with 12 bases in between. The CDR3 extends over 12 amino acids. The CDR3 loop is CASSSTGPGYTF. The DNA for the CDR3 is TGTGCCAGCTCATCGACAGGTCCGGGCTACACCTTC.

The chain is built from TRBV5-4 and TRBJ2-3; 11 nucleotides match TRBD2. Germline loops: CDR1 SGHNT, CDR2 YYREEE (reference sequence). V lost 3 bases to trimming and J lost 1 base; unmatched junction nucleotides: 7. This CDR3 has 17 amino acids. The CDR3 DNA is TGTGCCAGCAGCTCCCGTAGCGGGGGGGTAGGCACAGATACGCAGTATTTT. Translation: CASSSRSGGVGTDTQYF.

The V call is TRBV5-1, the J call TRBJ1-5; TRBD1 might be the D (5 bases). The germline V and J ends were trimmed by 2 bases and 3 bases, with 15 bases remaining between them. CDR3 length: 16 amino acids. CDR1 and CDR2 from the germline V gene are SGHRS and YFSETQ. The CDR3 here is CASSFEHQGPNQPQHF. CDR3 DNA: TGCGCCAGCAGCTTTGAACATCAGGGTCCCAATCAGCCCCAGCATTTT.

In regard to this clone: The identical CDR3 is also encoded by other nucleotide sequences in the sample. The chain has TRBV7-9 and TRBJ2-3, with a possible D match to TRBD2 (5 bases). Germline V lookup: CDR1 SEHNR, CDR2 FQNEAQ (reference sequence). The CDR3 has 15 residues. V shed 1 base and J shed 2 bases, with 10 bases lying between them. CDR3 in DNA: TGTGCCAGCAGCTTAGGGAGCGGCGACACAGATACGCAGTATTTT. It specifies CASSLGSGDTDTQYF.

The gene calls are TRBV4-1 and TRBJ1-1, with 9 bases that match TRBD1. V was clipped by 0 bases and J by 6 bases; unmatched bases: 17. This CDR3 contains 19 residues. Germline V lookup: CDR1 MGHRA, CDR2 YSYEKL. CDR3 DNA: TGCGCCAGCAGCCAAGAGAGAGGGGGACAGGGATCCTTTCCGGCTGAAGCTTTCTTT. It is translated as CASSQERGGQGSFPAEAFF.

This chain uses TRBV7-2 with TRBJ2-7; D remains unclear. The V gene's germline CDR1 is SGHTA and CDR2 FQGNSA. V was shortened by 0 bases and J by 1 base, with 10 bases between the two germline ends. The CDR3 length is 15 residues. The CDR3 spells CASSLAPLESYEQYF. The DNA for the CDR3 is TGTGCCAGCAGCTTAGCGCCTCTGGAGTCCTACGAGCAGTACTTC. Filled out from reference TRBV7-2 and TRBJ2-7, the complete variable domain reads GAGVSQSPSNKVTEKGKDVELRCDPISGHTALYWYRQSLGQGLEFLIYFQGNSAPDKSGLPSDRFSAERTGGSVSTLTIQRTQQEDSAVYLCASSLAPLESYEQYFGPGTRLTVT.

J is TRBJ1-1 and V is TRBV11-3; 9 bases agree with TRBD1. The CDR3 has 13 residues. The ends lost 5 bases at V and 8 bases at J; junction bases unmatched: 6. Germline loops: CDR1 SGHNT, CDR2 YENEEA. CDR3 bases: TGTGCCAGCAGCCAACGCGGGACAGGGGAAGCTTTCTTT. Translation gives CASSQRGTGEAFF. Supplemented by reference TRBV11-3 and TRBJ1-1, the full variable domain reads EAGVVQSPRYKIIEKKQPVAFWCNPISGHNTLYWYLQNLGQGPELLIRYENEEAVDDSQLPKDRFSAERLKGVDSTLKIQPAELGDSAVYLCASSQRGTGEAFFGQGTRLTVV.

V is TRBV9 and J is TRBJ1-3; 7 nucleotides agree with TRBD1. The ends lost 3 bases at V and 0 bases at J; junction bases unmatched: 9. This CDR3 region has 17 residues. Germline V gene lookup returns CDR1 SGDLS and CDR2 YYNGEE. In DNA, the CDR3 is TGTGCCAGCAGCGGCGGGACAGCCAGCTACTCTGGAAACACCATATATTTT. This codes for CASSGGTASYSGNTIYF.

This chain joins TRBV6-5 and TRBJ2-1; D remains ambiguous. The CDR3 has 14 amino acids. V was pared by 7 bases and J by 5 bases, with 15 bases between. The germline gives CDR1 MNHEY, CDR2 SVGAGI. CDR3 amino acids: CASMRRRSDNEQFF. The CDR3 DNA sequence: TGTGCCAGCATGCGGAGACGATCTGACAATGAGCAGTTCTTC.

This sequence joins TRBV2 and TRBJ2-7, with unresolved D. Germline V CDR1 and CDR2: SNHLY, FYNNEI. Between the trimmed V and J ends, which lost 8 bases and 0 bases, there was a span of 8 bases. The CDR3 is 12 amino acids. CDR3 DNA sequence: TGTGCCAGCGGTTGGGCCTCCTACGAGCAGTACTTC. It codes for CASGWASYEQYF.

The CDR3 loop reads CAIQGVGNQPQHF. In nucleotides, the CDR3 is TGTGCCATCCAGGGGGTGGGCAATCAGCCCCAGCATTTT. This chain links TRBV2 with TRBJ1-5, with 7 bases aligning to TRBD1. CDR3 length: 13 residues. V lost 10 bases to trimming and J lost 2 bases; unmatched junction nucleotides: 5. Germline values: CDR1 SNHLY, CDR2 FYNNEI.

The J gene is TRBJ1-1, the V gene TRBV13; 8 nucleotides align to TRBD1. The V and J ends lost 4 bases and 1 base, in that order; junction bases with no gene match: 8. CDR3 size: 16 residues. The V gene's germline CDR1 is PRHDT and CDR2 FYEKMQ (reference sequence). CDR3 in amino acids: CASSSRTGTQNTEAFF. In nucleotides, the CDR3 is TGTGCCAGCAGCTCACGGACAGGGACTCAGAACACTGAAGCTTTCTTT.